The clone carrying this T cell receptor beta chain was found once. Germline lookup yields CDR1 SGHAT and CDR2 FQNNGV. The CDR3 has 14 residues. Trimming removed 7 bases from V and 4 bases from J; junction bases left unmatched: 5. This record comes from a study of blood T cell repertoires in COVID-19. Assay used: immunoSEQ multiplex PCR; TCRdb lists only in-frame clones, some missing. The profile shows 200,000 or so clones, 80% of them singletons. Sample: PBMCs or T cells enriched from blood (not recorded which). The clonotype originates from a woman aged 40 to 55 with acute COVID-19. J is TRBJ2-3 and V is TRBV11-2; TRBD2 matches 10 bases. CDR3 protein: CASIPGLAADTQYF. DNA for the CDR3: TGTGCCAGCATCCCCGGACTAGCGGCAGATACGCAGTATTTT.